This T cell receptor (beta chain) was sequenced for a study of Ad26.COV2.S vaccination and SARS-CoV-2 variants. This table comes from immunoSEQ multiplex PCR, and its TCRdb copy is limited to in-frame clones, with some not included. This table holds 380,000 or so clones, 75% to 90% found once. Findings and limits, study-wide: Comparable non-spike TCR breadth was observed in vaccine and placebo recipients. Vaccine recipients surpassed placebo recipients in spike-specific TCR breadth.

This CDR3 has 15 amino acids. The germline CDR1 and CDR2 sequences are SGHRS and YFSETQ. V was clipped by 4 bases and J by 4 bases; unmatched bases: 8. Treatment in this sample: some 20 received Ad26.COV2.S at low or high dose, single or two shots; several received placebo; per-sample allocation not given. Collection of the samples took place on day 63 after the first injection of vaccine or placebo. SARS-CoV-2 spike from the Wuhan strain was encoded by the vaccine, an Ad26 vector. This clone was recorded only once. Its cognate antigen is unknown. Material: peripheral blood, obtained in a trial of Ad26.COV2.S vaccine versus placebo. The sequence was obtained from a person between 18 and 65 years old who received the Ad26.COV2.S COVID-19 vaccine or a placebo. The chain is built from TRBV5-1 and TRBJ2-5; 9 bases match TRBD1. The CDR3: CASSAGQGKGETQYF. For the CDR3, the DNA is TGCGCCAGCAGCGCAGGACAGGGGAAGGGAGAGACCCAGTACTTC.